This TCR beta chain was sequenced in a study of T cell responses to AZD1222 COVID-19 vaccine. Whole-study context: Pooled together were second doses at about 4 or about 12 weeks.

V lost 0 bases and J lost 7; bases outside the gene matches: 19. Germline values: CDR1 MNHEY, CDR2 SMNVEV (reference sequence). This CDR3 spans 20 amino acids. In the case of this clone: What it binds is unknown.

Findings and caveats of the study: Unmutated regions of variants are reportedly targeted by nearly half of spike-specific TCRs. In a largely white British group with more females than males, clonal diversity was possibly underestimated. Among vaccine-associated CD4 TCRs, coverage spanned spike, with dominance at 160-218 and 743-854.

Method: immunoSEQ multiplex PCR; TCRdb's copy keeps in-frame clones and lacks some. The top ten clones hold 2.5% to 3% of a sample with 150,000 or so clones, more than 90% of them seen once. The sequence came from an adult in good health. This specimen was peripheral blood, taken on day 0 of AZD1222 vaccination. The V and J genes are TRBV27 and TRBJ2-1; 9 bases are shared with TRBD1. The DNA of the CDR3 is TGTGCCAGCAGTTTATCCCCCGGGACAGGGTGGCACACCATAGATAATGAGCAGTTCTTC. Its translation: CASSLSPGTGWHTIDNEQFF.